This T cell receptor beta chain was identified during a study of a mutant IDH1 vaccine in newly diagnosed glioma. The CDR3 is made up of 16 amino acids. The V end was cut by 5 bases, the J end by 0 bases, with 17 bases between. Germline-derived CDR1 and CDR2 are LNHNV and YYDKDF (reference sequence). In regard to this clone: No antigen is known for it.

Documented time point: week 47, end of study. What each vaccine dose contained was 300 ug of mutant IDH1 20-mer peptide, accompanied by topical imiquimod. The assay was immunoSEQ multiplex PCR, and TCRdb's table has in-frame clones only and misses some. Among around 84,000 clones listed, roughly four fifths were seen once. The J gene is TRBJ2-7, the V gene TRBV15; D possibly corresponds to TRBD1 (5 bases). The sequence was collected from a man in his forties with glioma. This specimen was PBMCs, taken from a glioma patient whose treatment included an IDH1 peptide vaccine. CDR3 region: CATSGTLQVSSYEQYF. CDR3 DNA sequence: TGTGCCACCAGCGGTACGTTACAGGTGAGCTCCTACGAGCAGTACTTC.